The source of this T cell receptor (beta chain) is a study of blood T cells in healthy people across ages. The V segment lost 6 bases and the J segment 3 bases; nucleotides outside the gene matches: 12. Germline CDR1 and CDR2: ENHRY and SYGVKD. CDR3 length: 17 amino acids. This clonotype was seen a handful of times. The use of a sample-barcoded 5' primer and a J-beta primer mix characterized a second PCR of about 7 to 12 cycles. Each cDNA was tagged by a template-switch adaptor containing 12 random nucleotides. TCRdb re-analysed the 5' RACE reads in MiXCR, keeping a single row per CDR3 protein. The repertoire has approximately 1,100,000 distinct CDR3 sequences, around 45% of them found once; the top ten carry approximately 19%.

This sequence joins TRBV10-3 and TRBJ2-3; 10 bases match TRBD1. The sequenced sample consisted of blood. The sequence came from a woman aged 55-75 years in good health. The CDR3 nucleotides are TGTGCCATCAGGTCCTCCGTGACAGGGGGCGGAACAGATACGCAGTATTTT. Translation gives CAIRSSVTGGGTDTQYF.